Below, 27 T cell receptor beta chains from the same sample are listed, as sequenced in a study of T cell repertoires in cytomegalovirus infection. A single record per CDR3 protein comes from TCRdb applying MiXCR to the reads. The sample contains 150,000 to 200,000 distinct CDR3 sequences, roughly 9% of which appear only once. Sequencing was performed on PBMCs. The receptors shown here come from a human donor in good health (CMV status not recorded). Some clones in this sample may be carry-over from other donors' samples.

This clonotype showed up many times. The chain uses TRBV6-2 or TRBV6-3 and TRBJ2-2; 8 bases match TRBD2. Germline V CDR1 and CDR2: MNHEY, SVGEGT. The V gene end was trimmed by 2 bases and the J gene end by 7 bases; junction bases not matched to a gene: 6. The CDR3 runs 15 residues. CDR3 coding DNA: TGTGCCAGCAGTTACGGAGCGGGAGTAATCGGGGAGCTGTTTTTT. It translates to CASSYGAGVIGELFF.

In this sample, this clonotype turned up many times. The chain couples TRBV7-8 to TRBJ2-2; 8 bases are a match to TRBD2. The V gene's germline CDR1 is SGHVS and CDR2 FQNEAQ. This CDR3 spans 18 amino acids. J was trimmed by 4 bases and V by 5 bases; bases with no gene match: 15. CDR3 region: CASSLLGSGGGRTGELFF. The CDR3 DNA sequence: TGTGCCAGCAGCCTCCTGGGCTCCGGCGGGGGGCGCACCGGGGAGCTGTTTTTT.

This clonotype was observed at least ten times. The rearrangement uses TRBV20-1 and TRBJ1-2; TRBD1 might be the D (6 bases). Per germline, CDR1 DFQATT and CDR2 SNEGSKA (reference sequence). Trimming took off 6 bases at V and 4 bases at J, with 21 bases between the two ends. This CDR3 is 15 amino acids long. DNA of the CDR3: TGCAGTGCCAGGGGCTCGGGCCTGATGGGCTATGGCTACACCTTC. Protein: CSARGSGLMGYGYTF.

This clonotype was counted ten times or more. The chain joins TRBV7-8 to TRBJ2-3, with 13 bases identical to TRBD2. Looked up from germline, CDR1 is SGHVS and CDR2 is FQNEAQ. V was clipped by 5 bases and J by 2 bases; unmatched bases: 10. The length of the CDR3 is 18 residues. The CDR3 reads CASSRTSGSSRNTDTQYF. CDR3 nucleotides: TGTGCCAGCAGCCGGACTAGCGGGAGTTCTCGAAACACAGATACGCAGTATTTT.

This clonotype occurred many times. V is TRBV27 and J is TRBJ2-7; D may be TRBD2 (5 bases). Germline CDR1 and CDR2: MNHEY and SMNVEV (reference sequence). The V end was cut by 3 bases, the J end by 0 bases, with 9 bases between. There are 14 residues in the CDR3. CDR3 residues: CASSFRRDSYEQYF. In nucleotides, the CDR3 is TGTGCCAGCAGTTTTCGACGGGACTCCTACGAGCAGTACTTC.

This clonotype was counted between two and nine times. The V call is TRBV2, the J call TRBJ2-2; weak D call: TRBD2 (5 bases). CDR1 and CDR2 (germline): SNHLY, FYNNEI. The CDR3 covers 15 residues. Trimming cost V 7 bases and J 0 bases, with 12 bases left between them. CDR3 DNA sequence: TGTGCCAGCAACTTGAGGACTGCGAACACCGGGGAGCTGTTTTTT. Its protein product is CASNLRTANTGELFF.

This clonotype showed up many times. V is TRBV5-5 and J is TRBJ2-7, with unresolved D. Per the germline V gene, CDR1 is SGHKS and CDR2 is YYEKEE (reference sequence). Trimming pared 1 base from V and 6 bases from J, leaving 17 bases between. This CDR3 is 15 amino acids long. CDR3 in DNA: TGTGCCAGCAGCTTGTATCCGACAAGTAGCAGCGAGCAGTACTTC. It translates to CASSLYPTSSSEQYF.

This clonotype has at least ten counts. The V and J genes are TRBV28 and TRBJ1-5, with D perhaps matching TRBD1 (5 bases). The CDR3 covers 17 residues. The ends were cut back, 6 bases at V and 5 bases at J, with 23 bases in the middle. CDR1 is MDHEN, CDR2 SYDVKM, per germline. The CDR3 sequence: CASSPLFGRQGDQPQHF. The CDR3 DNA is TGTGCCAGCAGCCCATTATTTGGGCGGCAGGGCGATCAGCCCCAGCATTTT.

The sample holds many counts of this clonotype. The chain combines TRBV27 with TRBJ2-1; the D gene could be TRBD1 or TRBD2 (5 bases each). Germline V gene data show CDR1 as MNHEY and CDR2 as SMNVEV (reference sequence). Trimming shortened V by 2 bases and J by 5 bases, and 13 bases separated the two germline ends. The CDR3 contains 15 residues. CDR3 region: CASSLGGLPNNEQFF. The CDR3 DNA is TGTGCCAGCAGTTTAGGGGGTCTGCCCAACAATGAGCAGTTCTTC.

This clonotype came up many times. The chain recombines TRBV7-2 with TRBJ1-1; D is undetermined. This CDR3 comprises 18 residues. V was shortened by 3 bases and J by 1 base, with 21 bases between the two germline ends. Looked up from germline, CDR1 is SGHTA and CDR2 is FQGNSA. CDR3 loop: CASSFPSAGIRRNTEAFF. The CDR3 nucleotides read TGTGCCAGCAGCTTTCCAAGTGCTGGGATCCGACGGAACACTGAAGCTTTCTTT.

This clonotype showed up many times. The CDR3 nucleotides read TGTGCCACCAGCAGAGATAAGGGGAACTATGGCTACACCTTC. Its protein product is CATSRDKGNYGYTF. This sequence joins TRBV15 and TRBJ1-2, with a possible D match to TRBD1 (5 bases). This CDR3 has 14 residues. Looked up from germline, CDR1 is LNHNV and CDR2 is YYDKDF (reference sequence). The V gene lost 0 bases and the J gene lost 2 bases, with 7 bases spanning the gap.

The rearrangement joins TRBV5-5 to TRBJ1-1; 9 bases map to TRBD1. The CDR3 extends over 14 amino acids. Germline values: CDR1 SGHKS, CDR2 YYEKEE (reference sequence). The junction had 7 bases not matched to a gene; V was cut back by 4 bases and J by 6 bases. The CDR3 coding sequence is TGTGCCAGCAGCGCCGGGACAGGGAGGTCTGAAGCTTTCTTT. Protein: CASSAGTGRSEAFF.

This clonotype was seen at least ten times. The chain recombines TRBV6-2 or TRBV6-3 with TRBJ1-5; D is unclear. CDR3 length: 14 residues. The germline V and J ends were trimmed by 2 bases and 7 bases, with 12 bases remaining between them. Germline CDR1 and CDR2: MNHEY and SVGEGT. The CDR3 reads CASSYVPAGQPQHF. In DNA, the CDR3 is TGTGCCAGCAGTTACGTCCCCGCGGGGCAGCCCCAGCATTTT.

This clonotype has just a few counts. This rearrangement joins TRBV9 to TRBJ2-1; 11 nucleotides line up with TRBD2. Germline CDR1 and CDR2: SGDLS and YYNGEE. This CDR3 contains 14 residues. After removal of 2 bases from V and 10 bases from J, the junction contained 5 bases not matched to a gene. CDR3 region: CASSVSGGAEEQFF. The DNA of the CDR3 is TGTGCCAGCAGCGTTAGCGGGGGGGCAGAAGAGCAGTTCTTC.

This clonotype has only a few counts. The chain recombines TRBV9 with TRBJ2-5, with D unclear. Germline loops: CDR1 SGDLS, CDR2 YYNGEE. The CDR3 totals 13 residues. Trimming cost V 5 bases and J 0 bases, with 8 bases left between them. The CDR3 region has the DNA TGTGCCAGCAGGGCGAGCGACCAAGAGACCCAGTACTTC. Translation gives CASRASDQETQYF.

In its sample, this clonotype was seen many times. The chain joins TRBV7-2 to TRBJ2-2; a possible D gene is TRBD2 (6 bases). The ends were cut back, 1 base at V and 4 bases at J, with 16 bases in the middle. CDR1 SGHTA and CDR2 FQGNSA come from the germline V gene. CDR3 length: 17 residues. CDR3 DNA sequence: TGTGCCAGCAGCTTAGGAGCGGGCGCCCTTATCACCGGGGAGCTGTTTTTT. Translated, it gives CASSLGAGALITGELFF.

This clonotype has ten or more counts. The germline gene is not matched at one end of the junction; a read error may be the cause. J is TRBJ1-1 and V is TRBV28; tentative D call: TRBD1 (5 bases). The V gene's germline CDR1 is MDHEN and CDR2 SYDVKM. The CDR3 contains 14 residues. DNA for the CDR3: TGTGCCAGCAGTTTATCGGGGCCATCAGCCCAACTAATCTTT. Protein: CASSLSGPSAQLIF.

In this sample, this clonotype turned up many times. The chain combines TRBV14 with TRBJ1-1; no reliable D call. This CDR3 is built from 14 residues. Germline lookup yields CDR1 SGHDN and CDR2 FVKESK. Trimming pared 0 bases from V and 5 bases from J, leaving 10 bases between. In DNA, the CDR3 is TGTGCCAGCAGCCAAGACCTCATCCGGACTGAAGCTTTCTTT. It yields the protein CASSQDLIRTEAFF. The whole variable domain, remainder taken from reference TRBV14 and TRBJ1-1, is EAGVTQFPSHSVIEKGQTVTLRCDPISGHDNLYWYRRVMGKEIKFLLHFVKESKQDESGMPNNRFLAERTGGTYSTLKVQPAELEDSGVYFCASSQDLIRTEAFFGQGTRLTVV.

This clonotype was found many times. The rearrangement joins TRBV4-2 to TRBJ2-7; unclear D gene. The CDR3 is 15 amino acids. V was shortened by 0 bases and J by 1 base, with 10 bases between the two germline ends. CDR1 LGHNA and CDR2 YNFKEQ come from the germline V gene. The CDR3 DNA sequence: TGTGCCAGCAGCCAAGATTCCGGAACTTCCTACGAGCAGTACTTC. Translation gives CASSQDSGTSYEQYF.

This clonotype has only one observation. This chain joins TRBV24-1 and TRBJ2-2, with D maybe TRBD1 (5 bases). The length of the CDR3 is 13 residues. The V and J ends lost 3 bases and 4 bases respectively, with 5 bases between them. Germline assignment: CDR1 KGHDR and CDR2 SFDVKD. CDR3: CATSDQGTGELFF. CDR3 nucleotides: TGTGCCACCAGTGATCAGGGCACCGGGGAGCTGTTTTTT.

J is TRBJ2-3 and V is TRBV28; TRBD2 matches at 8 bases. The V and J ends lost 6 bases and 7 bases, in that order; junction bases with no gene match: 12. This CDR3 contains 15 residues. Germline loops: CDR1 MDHEN, CDR2 SYDVKM. The CDR3, as DNA: TGTGCCAGCAGCTCGCCAACGGGGGGGCGGAATACGCAGTATTTT. This sequence encodes CASSSPTGGRNTQYF.

About this clonotype: A much larger clone differs from this one at a single base, so this may be a read error. The chain has TRBV28 and TRBJ1-5; 8 nucleotides line up with TRBD1. This CDR3 spans 21 amino acids. Unmatched junction bases numbered 25, after V lost 4 bases and J lost 5 bases. Germline values: CDR1 MDHEN, CDR2 SYDVKM. The CDR3 region is CASSSPLGGRTGRVRDQPQHF. CDR3 nucleotide sequence: TGTGCCAGCAGTTCCCCCCTCGGAGGACGGACAGGGAGGGTTCGAGATCAGCCCCAGCATTTT.

This clonotype was found a few times. V gene TRBV7-9 combines with J gene TRBJ2-2, with 7 nucleotides matching TRBD2. The CDR3 runs to 16 residues. With V trimmed by 4 bases and J by 4 bases, 9 bases remained unmatched. In germline, CDR1 is SEHNR, CDR2 FQNEAQ (reference sequence). DNA of the CDR3: TGTGCCAGCAGCTCCTCAGCGGGATTGAGCACCGGGGAGCTGTTTTTT. This encodes CASSSSAGLSTGELFF.

This clonotype was seen at least ten times. The V call is TRBV7-2, the J call TRBJ2-7; D is ambiguous. Germline V gives CDR1 SGHTA, CDR2 FQGNSA. V was cut by 1 base and J by 3 bases, with 10 bases left in between. The CDR3 spans 14 residues. CDR3 residues: CASSLEAGNYEQYF. Here the CDR3 DNA reads TGTGCCAGCAGCTTAGAGGCAGGAAACTACGAGCAGTACTTC.

There are many counts of this clonotype. The rearrangement uses TRBV4-3 and TRBJ2-7; D remains ambiguous. This CDR3 is built from 16 residues. V was cut by 0 bases and J by 3 bases, with 15 bases left in between. Germline loops: CDR1 LGHNA, CDR2 YSLEER. The chain's CDR3 is CASSQDSASTYYEQYF. CDR3 sequence (DNA): TGCGCCAGCAGCCAAGATAGTGCCTCCACCTACTACGAGCAGTACTTC.

The V and J genes are TRBV4-2 and TRBJ2-1; TRBD1 might be the D (5 bases). Germline-derived CDR1 and CDR2 are LGHNA and YNFKEQ. V lost 0 bases and J 12 bases, leaving 18 bases between the germline ends. The CDR3 sequence is 15 residues long. The CDR3 loop is CASSQDQTGTRGQFF. The CDR3 bases are TGTGCCAGCAGCCAAGATCAAACAGGTACCCGAGGGCAGTTCTTC.

This clonotype was recorded many times. The chain combines TRBV20-1 with TRBJ2-2; the D gene is possibly TRBD2 (6 bases). The CDR3 runs 16 residues. With 0 bases removed from V and 5 bases from J, the gap between germline ends came to 16 bases. CDR1 and CDR2 (germline): DFQATT, SNEGSKA (reference sequence). In DNA form, the CDR3 reads TGCAGTGCTAGAGATGGGGTAGCGGCTACTACCGGGGAGCTGTTTTTT. Amino acids: CSARDGVAATTGELFF.